These T cell receptor beta chains were read from a single sample in a study of blood T cell repertoires in COVID-19. The data were produced by immunoSEQ multiplex PCR, yet TCRdb's version contains in-frame clones alone and is incomplete. The sample yields around 170,000 clones, 86% seen once. The material sequenced was peripheral blood. These receptors were obtained from a woman between 25 and 40 years old with active or convalescent COVID-19. Both conserved end residues are part of each CDR3. The D gene is left open where the match is weak. Expanded clones get a size class; other rows say once, few or many, or leave the size out.

j_call clone_size v_call d_call cdr3_aa cdr3_nt
TRBJ1-1 - TRBV6-5 - CASIRHLNTEAFF TGTGCCAGCATTCGACACCTGAACACTGAAGCTTTCTTT
TRBJ2-1 - TRBV5-8 - CASSLDDAGQLPYNYNEQFF TGTGCCAGCAGCTTGGACGACGCGGGACAGCTCCCATATAACTACAATGAGCAGTTCTTC
TRBJ2-7 - TRBV7-2 TRBD2 CASSLEGTSGSREQYF TGTGCCAGCAGCTTAGAAGGGACTAGCGGGAGCCGCGAGCAGTACTTC
TRBJ2-7 - TRBV7-9 - CASSLTGPPGSYEQYF TGTGCCAGCAGCTTAACTGGGCCCCCTGGATCCTACGAGCAGTACTTC
TRBJ2-2 - TRBV3-1/TRBV3-2 TRBD1 CASSQDTTGVYLFF TGTGCCAGCAGCCAAGATACGACAGGGGTTTACCTGTTTTTT
TRBJ1-1 - TRBV6-5 - CASRQGGGTEAFF TGTGCCAGCAGACAGGGTGGGGGCACTGAAGCTTTCTTT
TRBJ1-1 few TRBV6-5 TRBD1 CASSTTGGNTEAFF TGTGCCAGCAGTACAACAGGGGGGAACACTGAAGCTTTCTTT
TRBJ1-5 - TRBV27 - CATRTEPYSNQPQHF TGTGCCACTCGGACAGAACCCTATAGCAATCAGCCCCAGCATTTT
TRBJ2-7 - TRBV11-2 - CASSTGLITYEQYF TGTGCCAGCAGCACGGGACTTATCACCTACGAGCAGTACTTC
TRBJ2-1 - TRBV9 TRBD1 CASSAGGQGPYNEQFF TGTGCCAGCAGCGCAGGGGGCCAGGGCCCCTACAATGAGCAGTTCTTC
TRBJ2-7 - TRBV2 - CASSEAPYEQYF TGTGCCAGCAGCGAGGCCCCATACGAGCAGTACTTC
TRBJ1-2 - TRBV30 - CAWSPTVGYTF TGTGCCTGGAGTCCAACGGTTGGCTACACCTTC
TRBJ1-2 - TRBV5-6 TRBD1 CASSPSTGYGYTF TGTGCCAGCAGCCCGTCGACAGGGTATGGCTACACCTTC
TRBJ1-2 - TRBV18 - CASSPRISGADYGYTF TGTGCCAGCTCACCACGGATTTCAGGTGCTGACTATGGCTACACCTTC
TRBJ1-3 - TRBV7-6 TRBD1 CTSSTRQGAFGNTIYF TGTACCAGCAGCACGCGACAGGGGGCTTTTGGAAACACCATATATTTT
TRBJ2-3 - TRBV3-1/TRBV3-2 TRBD1 CASSQAHRRTGPPDTQYF TGTGCCAGCAGCCAAGCTCACCGGCGGACAGGCCCGCCAGATACGCAGTATTTT
TRBJ1-1 - TRBV29-1 - CSVDSRVGTEAFF TGCAGCGTTGACAGCAGGGTCGGCACTGAAGCTTTCTTT
TRBJ2-7 - TRBV2 TRBD2 CASRAGGSVHEQYF TGTGCCAGCAGGGCGGGCGGGAGTGTCCACGAGCAGTACTTC
TRBJ2-7 - TRBV27 - CASSLYPGADSYEQYF TGTGCCAGCAGTTTATATCCAGGGGCGGACTCCTACGAGCAGTACTTC
TRBJ1-2 - TRBV11-3 - CASSHSAGHPYGYTF TGTGCCAGCAGCCATTCAGCGGGACATCCCTATGGCTACACCTTC
TRBJ2-3 - TRBV6-1 TRBD2 CASSELAGGPDTQYF TGTGCCAGCAGTGAACTAGCGGGAGGCCCAGATACGCAGTATTTT
TRBJ1-5 - TRBV2 TRBD1 CASSDRDRRQPQHF TGTGCCAGCAGCGACCGGGACAGGCGGCAGCCCCAGCATTTT
TRBJ2-7 - TRBV3-1/TRBV3-2 TRBD1 CASSPRTGGYEQYF TGTGCCAGCAGCCCTCGCACAGGGGGCTACGAGCAGTACTTC
TRBJ1-5 - TRBV15 TRBD1 CATSGKGAGTVLGNQPQHF TGTGCCACCAGCGGAAAGGGAGCCGGGACAGTCCTCGGCAATCAGCCCCAGCATTTT
TRBJ1-1 - TRBV4-1 - CASSQSGTANTEAFF TGCGCCAGCAGCCAATCCGGGACTGCGAACACTGAAGCTTTCTTT
TRBJ1-1 few TRBV5-6 TRBD1 CASSYGTENTEAFF TGTGCCAGCAGCTATGGGACAGAGAACACTGAAGCTTTCTTT
TRBJ1-2 - TRBV19 TRBD1 CASSIGPDRGLGYTF TGTGCCAGTAGTATTGGTCCCGACAGGGGGCTCGGCTACACCTTC
TRBJ2-7 - TRBV7-9 - CASSPLGHTAKEQYF TGTGCCAGCAGCCCCCTGGGACACACCGCTAAAGAGCAGTACTTC
TRBJ1-5 - TRBV28 TRBD1 CASSFGGQGANQPQHF TGTGCCAGCAGTTTTGGGGGACAGGGGGCGAACCAGCCCCAGCATTTT
TRBJ2-2 medium-sized TRBV7-8 - CASSLEHRENTGELFF TGTGCCAGCAGCTTAGAGCACAGGGAGAACACCGGGGAGCTGTTTTTT
TRBJ2-3 - TRBV6-1 TRBD2 CASSVAGGRTDTQYF TGTGCCAGCAGTGTAGCGGGAGGGCGAACAGATACGCAGTATTTT
TRBJ2-1 - TRBV28 TRBD2 CASSSRAGLSYNEQFF TGTGCCAGCAGTTCCCGAGCGGGATTGTCCTACAATGAGCAGTTCTTC
TRBJ1-1 - TRBV27 - CASSFAGTPEAFF TGTGCCAGCAGTTTTGCGGGGACCCCTGAAGCTTTCTTT
TRBJ1-1 - TRBV18 TRBD1 CASSPDRVEAFF TGTGCCAGCTCACCGGACAGGGTTGAAGCTTTCTTT
TRBJ2-7 - TRBV2 TRBD2 CASRTSGTKGEQYF TGTGCCAGCCGAACTAGCGGGACAAAAGGCGAGCAGTACTTC
TRBJ1-5 - TRBV28 - CASSLDSRLSNQPQHF TGTGCCAGCAGTTTAGATTCTAGATTGAGCAATCAGCCCCAGCATTTT
TRBJ2-7 - TRBV6-5 - CASNYPPYHEQYF TGTGCCAGCAATTACCCCCCCTACCACGAGCAGTACTTC
TRBJ1-5 - TRBV6-1 - CASSVQFNSNQPQHF TGTGCCAGCAGTGTACAGTTTAATAGCAATCAGCCCCAGCATTTT
TRBJ2-1 - TRBV5-1 TRBD1 CASSLKGQGSYNEQFF TGCGCCAGCAGCTTAAAGGGACAGGGCTCCTACAATGAGCAGTTCTTC
TRBJ2-7 - TRBV6-7 TRBD1 CASSPGTAYEQYF TGTGCCAGCAGTCCTGGGACAGCCTACGAGCAGTACTTC
TRBJ1-6 - TRBV6-5 - CASSYSDSPLHF TGTGCCAGCAGTTACTCGGACAGTCCCCTCCACTTT
TRBJ2-1 - TRBV18 TRBD2 CASSPRTSGRIGSYNEQFF TGTGCCAGCTCACCAAGGACTAGCGGGAGGATCGGCTCCTACAATGAGCAGTTCTTC
TRBJ2-7 - TRBV12-2 - CASRLLGLAGGTNEQYF TGTGCAAGTCGCTTATTAGGCCTAGCGGGAGGGACGAACGAGCAGTACTTC
TRBJ2-7 - TRBV10-2 - CASSEGMAGQYF TGCGCCAGCAGTGAGGGAATGGCAGGCCAGTACTTC
TRBJ1-4 - TRBV19 TRBD1 CASSMGTGNEKLFF TGTGCCAGTAGTATGGGGACAGGAAATGAAAAACTGTTTTTT
TRBJ1-5 - TRBV27 - CASSLFRGSNQPQHF TGTGCCAGCAGTTTATTCCGGGGTAGCAATCAGCCCCAGCATTTT
TRBJ2-7 - TRBV12-2 - CASRLKAPPTRSYEQYF TGTGCAAGTCGCTTAAAGGCCCCCCCCACTAGATCCTACGAGCAGTACTTC
TRBJ2-7 - TRBV28 TRBD2 CASSLDPLAGGPGEQYF TGTGCCAGCAGTTTAGATCCCTTAGCGGGGGGGCCCGGCGAGCAGTACTTC
TRBJ2-3 - TRBV19 - CASSIVSRDTQYF TGTGCCAGTAGTATAGTAAGTAGAGATACGCAGTATTTT
TRBJ2-5 - TRBV6-5 - CASSYGQIRETQYF TGTGCCAGCAGTTATGGACAGATTCGAGAGACCCAGTACTTC
TRBJ2-1 - TRBV27 - CASTPGNGNEQFF TGTGCCAGCACCCCAGGGAACGGAAATGAGCAGTTCTTC
TRBJ1-1 - TRBV18 - CASSLKTGSTEAFF TGTGCCAGCTCACTAAAGACAGGTTCGACTGAAGCTTTCTTT